This T cell receptor (beta chain) originates from a study of blood T cell repertoires in COVID-19 (TCRdb year 2020). With regard to the full study: Collaborator samples came from the United States, Italy and Spain and covered acute and convalescent phases of COVID-19. A freely available public database, intended as a resource for researchers studying the immune response to SARS-CoV-2, is where the repertoires were released. Nearly every sample came with metadata listing a de-identified subject ID, COVID-19 status, age in years and sex. The prospective study material was composed of cDNA or gDNA derived from T cells, B-cell-depleted T cells, or PBMCs. The samples were drawn from two sources: the first 160 participants of the ongoing ImmuneRACE study, and 950 to 1,500 subjects contributed by 6 global collaborators. HLA class I and class II types, where available, came from metadata supplied by the sample provider rather than from assay-based typing. Deeply sampled blood TCRbeta repertoires from subjects exposed to, actively infected with, or recovered from COVID-19 were included in the dataset. Paper-wide results and their limitations: How much clinical and demographic metadata was included differed by source and by participant, and the metadata was provided uncurated.

TCRbeta CDR3 regions were amplified from genomic DNA using the immunoSEQ Assay, a bias-controlled multiplex PCR. In the original analysis: Within the assay, amplification of reference gene primers was used to estimate how many nucleated cells each sample contained. To quantify the absolute abundance of each unique TCRbeta CDR3 rearrangement, sequence reads were collapsed and filtered. For each sample, productive Simpson clonality was calculated as the square root of Simpson's diversity index across productive rearrangements. TCRdb carries this immuneACCESS record with in-frame sequences only. Its versions omit some clonotypes, under half of them owing to an unresolved V gene in the studies checked, with the rest unexplained. The DNA was the basis for D and trimming; V, J and clone size are from that table. The table for this sample lists approximately 190,000 clones; roughly 80% of them were counted only once. Jointly, the top ten make up 7.5% of the sample.

About this clone: This clone's antigen is unknown. Base qualities are not recorded, but no much larger clone differs from it by a single base.

The CDR3, cysteine through phenylalanine, is 17 amino acids long. Only the CDR3 DNA is retained, 51 bases long and in frame from the first base. Participants in the prospective study were enrolled through a virtual design, were aged 18 to 89 years, and lived in 24 United States geographic areas. Cohort assignment in the prospective study relied on participant-reported clinical history from a screening survey and a study questionnaire. For ImmuneRACE Cohort 3, a participant was defined as recovered based on two consecutive negative NP/OP PCR tests, clearance by a healthcare professional, or resolution of symptoms. Mobile phlebotomists in the prospective study collected whole blood, serum and a nasopharyngeal or oropharyngeal swab from every participant. Participants in the prospective study had the option to provide additional blood draws and questionnaires over a roughly two-month period. Before DNA extraction, prospective study blood samples were shipped either frozen or at room temperature.

This sequence was found in a man in his forties who had recovered from COVID-19. The sequence is built from TRBV21-1 and TRBJ2-3; the table's D call, TRBD2, has no DNA check behind it. TRBV21-1 is a pseudogene segment. Sequencing used PBMCs or T cells enriched from blood (not recorded which). CDR3 loop: CASSRDLYGGVTDTQYF. The sequence in DNA is TGTGCCAGCAGCCGAGACCTTTACGGGGGGGTTACAGATACGCAGTATTTT.